The sequence of this T cell receptor beta chain was determined in a study of T cell repertoires in cytomegalovirus infection (dated by TCRdb to between 2018 and 2021). Broadly, across the study: Alongside well-studied HLA-B-restricted epitopes, the peptide stimulations were aimed at recently identified HLA-C-restricted CMV epitopes, whose presentation resists viral immunomodulation. The HLA type of each donor mattered for the analysis, because public TCR beta signatures pointed to carriage of CMV infection along with the matching HLA type. Overall study outcomes, separate from this receptor: The ex vivo response was dominated by HLA-C-restricted CMV-specific TCR beta clonotypes, and the single most frequent clonotype in two of eight donors was supplied by these HLA-C-restricted clonotypes. In both this cohort and an independent cohort of 350 or so donors, the cumulative frequency of public TCR beta family members distinguished carriers of CMV infection plus the relevant HLA type.

This sample was sequenced with an Illumina HiSeq 1500. TCRdb took the public reads, trimmed them with fastp at Q25, ran MiXCR for clone calling and kept in-frame beta chains. One record per CDR3 amino acid sequence lists the most common genes and DNA. This sample holds roughly 800,000 distinct CDR3 sequences; just under 30% were observed only once. The ten largest account for around 13% of the sample. This sample's treatment or condition label indicates: in vitro stimulation with specific CMV peptide epitopes to enrich CMV-specific T cells. V sheds 1 base and J sheds 3 bases, leaving 10 bases between their ends. Reading the germline V gene (reference sequence) gives CDR1 MNHEY and CDR2 SMNVEV. From its cysteine to its phenylalanine, the CDR3 spans 14 amino acids. Only the CDR3 part of the read is kept: 42 bases, read in frame from the first base. With regard to this clonotype: Its antigen is still unknown. Per-nucleotide qualities are absent, and no much larger clonotype sits a single base away.

This chain is built from TRBV27 and TRBJ2-7, with the D gene too uncertain to name. This receptor was identified in a human donor in good health (CMV status not recorded). Some clones in this sample may be carry-over from other donors' samples. Sequenced material: cultured CD8+ T cells from PBMCs, taken from culture after CMV antigen stimulation. The DNA reads TGTGCCAGCAGTTTATACCGCCAGCACTACGAGCAGTACTTC. This yields the protein CASSLYRQHYEQYF.